The 21 T cell receptor beta chains below come from one sample, sequenced in a study of vaccination effects on CD4 cells after COVID-19. Antigens for these TCRs are unknown. Sequencing used immunoSEQ multiplex PCR; TCRdb keeps in-frame clones, though not all of them. The sample carries about 59,000 clones, around 80% recorded once. ViraFEST used viral peptide pools to expand antigen-specific CD4+ T cells before sequencing. It was after approximately 11 days of culture that CD4+ T cells were isolated. BNT162b2 vaccine or mRNA-1273 vaccine was given to participants in two doses. The sample was CD4+ T cells from PBMCs cultured with HCoV-OC43 spike peptides, taken after COVID-19 vaccination. The sample's subset: HCoV-OC43 spike overlapping peptide pool stimulation. Receptors originate from a human donor who received a COVID-19 vaccine.

V and J are TRBV30 and TRBJ1-1; D perhaps matches TRBD1 (5 bases). CDR3 length: 16 residues. Germline values: CDR1 GTSNPN, CDR2 SVGIG (reference sequence). Trimming removed 3 bases from V and 4 bases from J, with 21 bases in between. For the CDR3, the DNA is TGTGCCTGGAGCCAACCAGGGAGGGCGGCGGGCACTGAAGCTTTCTTT. It translates to CAWSQPGRAAGTEAFF.

V is TRBV19 and J is TRBJ1-4; D remains unclear. V was shortened by 6 bases and J by 0 bases, with 14 bases between the two germline ends. Germline V gene sequence: CDR1 LNHDA, CDR2 SQIVND (reference sequence). The CDR3 is 16 amino acids. This CDR3 reads CASSVWRVSTNEKLFF. The CDR3 DNA reads as TGTGCCAGTAGCGTCTGGAGGGTATCAACTAATGAAAAACTGTTTTTT.

This clone was seen a few times. The chain has TRBV28 and TRBJ1-1; unclear D gene. CDR1 is MDHEN and CDR2 is SYDVKM in the germline V gene. The CDR3 spans 12 residues. With 2 bases removed from V and 2 bases from J, the gap between germline ends came to 3 bases. The CDR3 loop is CASSLGNTEAFF. The CDR3 nucleotides are TGTGCCAGCAGTTTAGGTAACACTGAAGCTTTCTTT.

The chain carries TRBV9 and TRBJ2-5, with a tentative D call TRBD2 (5 bases). The CDR3 extends over 14 amino acids. Trimming took 4 bases from V and 2 from J, leaving 12 bases between them. Germline V gives CDR1 SGDLS, CDR2 YYNGEE. CDR3 protein: CASSQLGPQETQYF. CDR3 bases: TGTGCCAGCAGCCAACTAGGGCCGCAAGAGACCCAGTACTTC.

This chain connects TRBV5-1 to TRBJ2-7, with D perhaps being TRBD1 or TRBD2 (6 bases each). There are 15 residues in the CDR3. The ends were cut back, 6 bases at V and 5 bases at J, with 21 bases in the middle. Germline loops: CDR1 SGHRS, CDR2 YFSETQ. In nucleotides, the CDR3 is TGCGCCAGCATGTCAACGGGGGCCCCAGAGGACGAGCAGTACGTC. Translation: CASMSTGAPEDEQYV.

The chain is built from TRBV9 and TRBJ1-2; D not resolved. Per the germline V gene, CDR1 is SGDLS and CDR2 is YYNGEE. V was clipped by 0 bases and J by 2 bases, with 5 bases between them. CDR3 length: 13 residues. This chain's CDR3 is CASSVDRNYGYTF. In nucleotides, the CDR3 is TGTGCCAGCAGCGTAGACAGAAACTATGGCTACACCTTC.

The chain links TRBV12-3 or TRBV12-4 to TRBJ1-6, with D uncertain. The CDR3 is made up of 12 amino acids. The V end lost 0 bases, the J end lost 8 bases, and 2 bases lay between the germline ends. CDR3 nucleotide sequence: TGTGCCAGCAGTTTAGCGGATTCACCCCTCCACTTT. Translating it yields CASSLADSPLHF.

This chain joins TRBV19 and TRBJ2-5; weak D call: TRBD1 (6 bases). This CDR3 spans 13 amino acids. Trimming took 6 bases from V and 5 from J, leaving 13 bases between them. The germline V gene has CDR1 LNHDA and CDR2 SQIVND (reference sequence). The CDR3 DNA is TGTGCCAGTAGGTCTAACAGGGACGAGACCCAGTACTTC. It specifies CASRSNRDETQYF.

The sample holds one count of this clone. The chain has TRBV10-2 and TRBJ2-5; D may be TRBD1 or TRBD2 (5 bases each). Between the trimmed V and J ends, which lost 10 bases and 7 bases, there was a span of 19 bases. This CDR3 has 13 amino acids. Germline assignment: CDR1 WSHSY and CDR2 SAAADI. CDR3 DNA sequence: TGCGCCACCCTGGGACCTGGTGGTGGGACCCAGTACTTC. This gives the protein CATLGPGGGTQYF.

This clone was observed a handful of times. The chain's CDR3 is CASSFGTGPMLETQYF. Here the CDR3 DNA reads TGCGCCAGCAGCTTTGGGACAGGTCCGATGTTGGAGACCCAGTACTTC. The chain recombines TRBV5-1 with TRBJ2-5, with 8 bases identical to TRBD1. The germline gives CDR1 SGHRS, CDR2 YFSETQ. CDR3 length: 16 amino acids. V was pared by 2 bases and J by 5 bases, with 11 bases of the junction left unmatched. The variable domain in full, with the rest retrieved from reference TRBV5-1 and TRBJ2-5, is KAGVTQTPRYLIKTRGQQVTLSCSPISGHRSVSWYQQTPGQGLQFLFEYFSETQRNKGNFPGRFSGRQFSNSRSEMNVSTLELGDSALYLCASSFGTGPMLETQYFGPGTRLLVL.

The chain employs TRBV18 and TRBJ2-2, with 7 bases matching TRBD1. The V segment lost 6 bases and the J segment 4 bases; nucleotides outside the gene matches: 8. The CDR3 contains 15 residues. Looked up from germline, CDR1 is KGHSH and CDR2 is LQKENI. The CDR3 here is CASSGDRAPTGELFF. DNA of the CDR3: TGTGCCAGCTCCGGAGACAGGGCTCCCACCGGGGAGCTGTTTTTT. Based on the CDR3 plus reference TRBV18 and TRBJ2-2, the full variable domain is NAGVMQNPRHLVRRRGQEARLRCSPMKGHSHVYWYRQLPEEGLKFMVYLQKENIIDESGMPKERFSAEFPKEGPSILRIQQVVRGDSAAYFCASSGDRAPTGELFFGEGSRLTVL.

This rearrangement joins TRBV11-2 to TRBJ1-2, with TRBD1 as a possible D gene (6 bases). The CDR3 extends over 15 amino acids. V was clipped by 7 bases and J by 0 bases, with 15 bases between them. Germline values: CDR1 SGHAT, CDR2 FQNNGV. The CDR3 coding sequence is TGTGCCAGCACCCGAAGGGGGGGGACTAACTATGGCTACACCTTC. This gives the protein CASTRRGGTNYGYTF.

This chain links TRBV6-2 or TRBV6-3 with TRBJ2-3; 9 bases match TRBD1. The V gene's germline CDR1 is MNHEY and CDR2 SVGEGT. The trim removed 4 bases at V and 2 bases at J, leaving 16 bases unmatched. This CDR3 contains 19 residues. CDR3 nucleotide sequence: TGTGCCAGCAGTTTTCCGGGACAGGGCGTAGGACTCATCACAGATACGCAGTATTTT. This codes for CASSFPGQGVGLITDTQYF.

This chain joins TRBV4-1 and TRBJ1-3; D remains unclear. CDR3 size: 16 residues. V was clipped by 0 bases and J by 0 bases, with 9 bases between them. Per the germline V gene, CDR1 is MGHRA and CDR2 is YSYEKL. This CDR3 is CASSQEPTNSGNTIYF. For the CDR3, the DNA is TGCGCCAGCAGCCAAGAACCCACTAACTCTGGAAACACCATATATTTT.

This clone was counted only a few times. This rearrangement joins TRBV7-2 to TRBJ1-1, with D perhaps TRBD1 (6 bases). CDR1 and CDR2 from the germline V gene are SGHTA and FQGNSA. The CDR3 has 14 amino acids. Trimming removed 6 bases at V and 2 bases at J, with 13 bases between. The CDR3 loop is CASSLGGSNTEAFF. The CDR3 nucleotides read TGTGCCAGCAGTCTAGGGGGTTCAAACACTGAAGCTTTCTTT.

The V call is TRBV5-1, the J call TRBJ2-6, with a weak D call TRBD1 (6 bases). This CDR3 has 16 residues. Per the germline V gene, CDR1 is SGHRS and CDR2 is YFSETQ. Trimming pared 4 bases from V and 0 bases from J, leaving 11 bases between. The CDR3 region has the DNA TGCGCCAGCAGCCTGACAGGCACCTCTGGGGCCAACGTCCTGACTTTC. Translated: CASSLTGTSGANVLTF.

The rearrangement joins TRBV14 to TRBJ2-5, with TRBD2 matching 11 bases. V shed 4 bases and J 5 bases; nucleotides not matched to a gene: 3. CDR1 is SGHDN and CDR2 is FVKESK in the germline V gene. The CDR3 spans 14 residues. CDR3 coding DNA: TGTGCCAGCAGCCCGAGACTAGCGGGGGAGACCCAGTACTTC. Protein sequence: CASSPRLAGETQYF.

This rearrangement joins TRBV27 to TRBJ2-2; TRBD2 matches at 10 bases. The trim removed 5 bases at V and 0 bases at J, leaving 18 bases unmatched. This CDR3 is 21 amino acids long. The germline V gene encodes CDR1 MNHEY and CDR2 SMNVEV (reference sequence). Here the CDR3 DNA reads TGTGCCAGCAGTAGGGGTACTAGCGGGGTTGTCTTATCCGCGAACACCGGGGAGCTGTTTTTT. It yields the protein CASSRGTSGVVLSANTGELFF.

This chain links TRBV24-1 with TRBJ1-2; no clear D. In germline, CDR1 is KGHDR, CDR2 SFDVKD. The ends were cut back, 2 bases at V and 4 bases at J, with 16 bases in the middle. The CDR3 totals 16 residues. CDR3 bases: TGTGCCACCAGTGATTCCCCGTCGCAAGAAGCCTATGGCTACACCTTC. This sequence encodes CATSDSPSQEAYGYTF.

The count of this clone is one. This sequence joins TRBV7-8 and TRBJ2-7, with TRBD1 matching 7 bases. The V and J ends lost 2 bases and 6 bases, in that order; junction bases with no gene match: 7. The CDR3 totals 14 residues. Germline-derived CDR1 and CDR2 are SGHVS and FQNEAQ. The CDR3 region is CASSLQTGSTEQYV. The CDR3 region has the DNA TGTGCCAGCAGCTTACAGACAGGGTCGACCGAGCAGTACGTC.

The chain recombines TRBV7-9 with TRBJ2-5, with 8 bases matching TRBD2. V lost 4 bases, J lost 5 bases, and 12 bases stayed unmatched. In germline, CDR1 is SEHNR, CDR2 FQNEAQ (reference sequence). The CDR3 runs to 16 residues. The CDR3 here is CASSSGYGGAGETQYF. CDR3 DNA sequence: TGTGCCAGCAGCTCCGGCTACGGGGGGGCCGGCGAGACCCAGTACTTC.